Presented here are 23 T cell receptor beta chains from one specimen sequenced in a study of control samples from healthy donors and cancer patients. TCRdb keeps only in-frame clones here, not all; method: immunoSEQ multiplex PCR. The table has about 71,000 clones, roughly 90% seen once. Sequences were obtained from PBMCs. Receptors originate from a man aged 55-75 years with lung cancer.

This sequence joins TRBV25-1 and TRBJ2-6; unclear D gene. The length of the CDR3 is 13 residues. In germline, CDR1 is MGHDK, CDR2 SYGVNS. V was pared by 4 bases and J by 3 bases, with 4 bases between. CDR3 loop: CASSAGGANVLTF. The CDR3 nucleotides read TGTGCCAGCAGTGCCGGTGGGGCCAACGTCCTGACTTTC.

The gene calls are TRBV6-1 and TRBJ2-7; 7 bases match TRBD1. Germline V gene sequence: CDR1 MNHNS, CDR2 SASEGT. Trimming cost V 8 bases and J 3 bases; bases outside gene matches: 1. The CDR3 runs 11 residues. The CDR3, as DNA: TGTGCCAGCCGGGACAGCTACGAGCAGTACGTC. Translating gives CASRDSYEQYV.

The genes are TRBV29-1 and TRBJ2-5; 10 nucleotides align to TRBD1. V shed 4 bases, J shed 7 bases, and the junction held 9 bases outside the gene matches. CDR3 length: 14 amino acids. From germline, CDR1 is SQVTM and CDR2 ANQGSEA. CDR3 region: CSVVAGTGVVTQYF. For the CDR3, the DNA is TGCAGCGTTGTCGCCGGGACAGGGGTGGTGACCCAGTACTTC.

The chain links TRBV5-6 to TRBJ2-5; TRBD1 is a possible D gene (5 bases). The CDR3 has 14 amino acids. Germline CDR1 is SGHDT and CDR2 is YYEEEE. V was cut by 0 bases and J by 5 bases, with 11 bases left in between. The CDR3, as DNA: TGTGCCAGCAGCTTGGAACAGGTTCGGGAGACCCAGTACTTC. Translated, it gives CASSLEQVRETQYF.

The chain links TRBV7-9 to TRBJ2-3; no clear D. Germline V gene data show CDR1 as SEHNR and CDR2 as FQNEAQ (reference sequence). The CDR3 spans 16 residues. The germline V and J ends were trimmed by 5 bases and 6 bases, with 21 bases remaining between them. The chain's CDR3 is CASSPDVVGGKDTQYF. In DNA, the CDR3 is TGTGCCAGCAGCCCCGATGTAGTCGGCGGAAAGGATACGCAGTATTTT.

The chain has TRBV11-3 and TRBJ2-5; 12 positions match TRBD2. This CDR3 has 17 residues. J lost 6 bases, V lost 0 bases, and 8 bases had no gene match. The germline gives CDR1 SGHNT, CDR2 YENEEA. The CDR3 spells CASSLESGTSGRQTQYF. The CDR3 bases are TGTGCCAGCAGCTTAGAATCCGGGACTAGCGGGCGACAGACCCAGTACTTC.

V and J are TRBV21-1 and TRBJ2-3; whether TRBD2, the table's D call, matches the DNA was not checked. TRBV21-1 is listed as a pseudogene. This CDR3 has 17 amino acids. The DNA for the CDR3 is TGTGCCAGCAACAAATCCCGGCGGTCCCCCCTCACAGATACGCAGTATTTT. Protein sequence: CASNKSRRSPLTDTQYF.

The V call is TRBV9, the J call TRBJ1-3; D gene unclear. Trimming took 0 bases from V and 0 from J, leaving 16 bases between them. The CDR3 runs to 18 residues. CDR1 and CDR2 (germline): SGDLS, YYNGEE. The CDR3 DNA sequence: TGTGCCAGCAGCGTAGCGCCACTCGGAGGGAGCTCTGGAAACACCATATATTTT. Translating it yields CASSVAPLGGSSGNTIYF.

The chain recombines TRBV24-1 with TRBJ1-5, with no clear D. The germline gives CDR1 KGHDR, CDR2 SFDVKD. Trimming stripped 2 bases from V and 6 bases from J, with 16 bases between. The CDR3 is 16 residues long. This CDR3 is CATSDSWSGAAQPQHF. The CDR3, as DNA: TGTGCCACCAGTGATTCATGGTCCGGAGCGGCTCAGCCCCAGCATTTT.

The chain couples TRBV9 to TRBJ2-1; D is possibly TRBD1 (5 bases). The CDR3 totals 14 residues. V was clipped by 0 bases and J by 13 bases, with 17 bases between them. Germline V gives CDR1 SGDLS, CDR2 YYNGEE. CDR3: CASSVALTDSLQFF. The DNA for the CDR3 is TGTGCCAGCAGCGTAGCCCTGACAGATAGTTTACAGTTCTTC.

The chain uses TRBV6-1 and TRBJ2-3; 9 bases are shared with TRBD1. The CDR3 extends over 16 amino acids. With 3 bases clipped from V and 5 bases from J, the junction kept 9 bases outside the gene matches. The germline V gene encodes CDR1 MNHNS and CDR2 SASEGT. CDR3: CASSDNRGPLGDTQYF. The CDR3 DNA follows: TGTGCCAGCAGTGATAACAGGGGGCCCTTAGGAGATACGCAGTATTTT.

This clone was found once. The same CDR3 is also encoded by other DNA sequences in this sample. The V call is TRBV7-3, the J call TRBJ2-3; no firm D call. The V and J ends lost 2 bases and 0 bases respectively, with 9 bases between them. Germline values: CDR1 SGHTA, CDR2 FQGTGA. CDR3 length: 15 amino acids. CDR3 amino acids: CASSLVFTSTDTQYF. The DNA for the CDR3 is TGTGCCAGCAGCTTAGTTTTTACCAGCACAGATACGCAGTATTTT. Full variable domain (outside the CDR3, taken from reference TRBV7-3 and TRBJ2-3): GAGVSQTPSNKVTEKGKYVELRCDPISGHTALYWYRQSLGQGPEFLIYFQGTGAADDSGLPNDRFFAVRPEGSVSTLKIQRTERGDSAVYLCASSLVFTSTDTQYFGPGTRLTVL.

The chain combines TRBV3-1 (or the pseudogene TRBV3-2) with TRBJ1-3, with D possibly matching TRBD1 (6 bases). CDR1 and CDR2 from the germline V gene are LGHDT and YNNKEL (reference sequence). V lost 0 bases and J 1 base, leaving 16 bases between the germline ends. CDR3 size: 18 residues. In nucleotides, the CDR3 is TGTGCCAGCAGCCAAGATCGGGGGGGGCGGGAGTCTGGAAACACCATATATTTT. This sequence encodes CASSQDRGGRESGNTIYF.

The chain carries TRBV29-1 and TRBJ1-2, with D unresolved. Trimming left V 5 bases short and J 7 bases short, with 8 bases between. This CDR3 spans 10 amino acids. Germline loops: CDR1 SQVTM, CDR2 ANQGSEA. The CDR3 DNA reads as TGCAGCGTTCTGGAGGGTGGCTACACCTTC. Its translation is CSVLEGGYTF.

The V call is TRBV5-1, the J call TRBJ2-1; 7 bases agree with TRBD1. The germline gives CDR1 SGHRS, CDR2 YFSETQ. The CDR3 has 14 residues. Trimming removed 0 bases from V and 4 bases from J; junction bases left unmatched: 1. The CDR3 loop reads CASSLVGQYNEQFF. CDR3 DNA sequence: TGCGCCAGCAGCTTGGTGGGACAGTACAATGAGCAGTTCTTC.

On this clone: The same CDR3 can be traced to other DNA sequences in this sample. The rearrangement links TRBV5-1 to TRBJ1-5; no clear D. Germline assignment: CDR1 SGHRS and CDR2 YFSETQ. This CDR3 is built from 13 residues. V was clipped by 0 bases and J by 0 bases, with 1 base between them. The CDR3 DNA reads TGCGCCAGCAGCTTGGGTAGCAATCAGCCCCAGCATTTT. Amino acids: CASSLGSNQPQHF.

The gene calls are TRBV6-5 and TRBJ1-5, with a weak D call TRBD1 (5 bases). The V gene lost 0 bases and the J gene lost 6 bases, with 12 bases spanning the gap. Germline lookup yields CDR1 MNHEY and CDR2 SVGAGI. CDR3 length: 15 amino acids. The CDR3 DNA follows: TGTGCCAGCAGTTACTCGCGCGGCGGGGGTCAGCCCCAGCATTTT. This translates into CASSYSRGGGQPQHF.

This clone was counted between two and nine times. CDR3 protein: CASSWDSSRGSPLHF. The CDR3 coding sequence is TGCGCCAGCAGCTGGGACAGCTCGAGGGGATCACCCCTCCACTTT. This rearrangement joins TRBV5-1 to TRBJ1-6, with TRBD1 matching over 7 bases. V was pared by 3 bases and J by 10 bases, with 10 bases of the junction left unmatched. CDR1 is SGHRS, CDR2 YFSETQ, per germline. The CDR3 spans 15 residues.

The CDR3 coding sequence is TGTGCCTGGGTGTCAACAGGCACTAGCACAGATACGCAGTATTTT. Its translation: CAWVSTGTSTDTQYF. This rearrangement joins TRBV30 to TRBJ2-3; TRBD1 might be the D (5 bases). The CDR3 consists of 15 residues. Trimming took off 5 bases at V and 0 bases at J, with 15 bases between the two ends. CDR1 is GTSNPN and CDR2 is SVGIG in the germline V gene (reference sequence).

The chain couples TRBV7-2 to TRBJ2-3; D is uncertain. The V end was cut by 5 bases, the J end by 1 base, with 19 bases between. The CDR3 is 17 residues long. Germline V gene sequence: CDR1 SGHTA, CDR2 FQGNSA. As DNA, the CDR3 is TGTGCCAGCAGCCCCCAGCAACCGACTTTAGGCACAGATACGCAGTATTTT. It encodes CASSPQQPTLGTDTQYF.

The chain links TRBV30 to TRBJ2-3; no reliable D call. This CDR3 comprises 14 residues. Germline CDR1 is GTSNPN and CDR2 is SVGIG (reference sequence). V dropped 1 base and J dropped 5 bases, with 13 bases sitting between them. The CDR3 region is CAWSAPTVRDTQYF. In DNA, the CDR3 is TGTGCCTGGAGTGCCCCCACAGTGAGAGATACGCAGTATTTT.

The V and J genes are TRBV24-1 and TRBJ1-1; 9 nucleotides line up with TRBD1. Germline trimming cut 2 bases from V and 6 bases from J; bases unmatched to any gene: 9. Germline V gene sequence: CDR1 KGHDR, CDR2 SFDVKD. The CDR3 covers 16 residues. CDR3 in amino acids: CATSDSGTGRFAEAFF. The CDR3 DNA reads as TGTGCCACCAGTGATTCCGGGACAGGGAGATTCGCTGAAGCTTTCTTT.

The chain recombines TRBV4-1 with TRBJ1-3; no firm D call. From germline, CDR1 is MGHRA and CDR2 YSYEKL. Deletions cut 1 base from V and 2 bases from J, with 9 bases between. There are 15 residues in the CDR3. The CDR3 DNA is TGCGCCAGCAGCCAAGCGGAGGGTACTGGAAACACCATATATTTT. This sequence encodes CASSQAEGTGNTIYF.